The clone carrying this T cell receptor beta chain was picked up a small number of times. The antigen remains unidentified. From the 120-subject validation cohort, which was separate from the approximately 700-subject first cohort, the donors were drawn. The CDR3 runs to 15 residues. Trimming at V came to 4 bases and at J to 3 bases, leaving 6 bases not matched to a gene. Germline CDR1 MDHEN, CDR2 SYDVKM. The data were taken from a study of cytomegalovirus exposure and HLA in healthy donors. Measured with immunoSEQ multiplex PCR; TCRdb has only the in-frame clones, and not every one. The sample includes about 110,000 clones, around 85% of them seen just once. Study-level findings and limits: Researchers counted 150 to 200 TCR beta chains as cytomegalovirus-associated. As was reported, the classifier diagnosed cytomegalovirus status with high specificity and sensitivity. Subsequent analysis showed first-cohort TCR clusters tending to co-occur in some 110 validation repertoires.

This sequence joins TRBV28 and TRBJ1-5; the match to TRBD1 covers 7 bases. Sequencing used PBMCs. The clonotype was recovered from a woman in her late teens or twenties in good health and CMV-seronegative. The CDR3 bases are TGTGCCAGCAGTTCACAGGGGATTGACAATCAGCCCCAGCATTTT. Its protein is CASSSQGIDNQPQHF. The full variable domain, its missing parts supplied by reference TRBV28 and TRBJ1-5, is DVKVTQSSRYLVKRTGEKVFLECVQDMDHENMFWYRQDPGLGLRLIYFSYDVKMKEKGDIPEGYSVSREKKERFSLILESASTNQTSMYLCASSSQGIDNQPQHFGDGTRLSIL.